This passage covers 3 T cell receptor beta chains from one sample sequenced in a study of T cell changes during pregnancy in multiple sclerosis. Here immunoSEQ multiplex PCR was the method, and the copy in TCRdb shows in-frame clones only, minus some. The sample holds about 75,000 clones; about nine tenths are singletons and the top ten take approximately 0.41%. This sample comprised CD4+ T cells from peripheral blood mononuclear cells, obtained before pregnancy. The receptor source for this set is a female donor with multiple sclerosis, enrolled in a pregnancy study.

In its sample, this clone was seen once. The genes are TRBV30 and TRBJ1-1; 7 bases fit TRBD1. Trimming removed 2 bases from V and 4 bases from J; junction bases left unmatched: 1. CDR3 length: 12 residues. The germline CDR1 and CDR2 sequences are GTSNPN and SVGIG (reference sequence). This CDR3 is CAWSPGGTEAFF. CDR3 sequence (DNA): TGTGCCTGGAGTCCAGGGGGCACTGAAGCTTTCTTT.

This chain's CDR3 is CASTASGRVGGELFF. The CDR3 DNA sequence: TGTGCCAGCACGGCTAGCGGGAGAGTGGGCGGGGAGCTGTTTTTT. The chain carries TRBV28 and TRBJ2-2; 10 nucleotides line up with TRBD2. CDR3 size: 15 residues. Germline CDR1 MDHEN, CDR2 SYDVKM. J was trimmed by 7 bases and V by 7 bases; bases with no gene match: 9.

The V gene is TRBV6-6, the J gene TRBJ2-6, with D unresolved. Trimming removed 8 bases from V and 3 bases from J, with 8 bases in between. Per germline, CDR1 MNHNY and CDR2 SVGAGI (reference sequence). The CDR3 consists of 13 residues. As DNA, the CDR3 is TGTGCCAGCTTTACCGGTGGGGCCAACGTCCTGACTTTC. It is translated as CASFTGGANVLTF.